The clone carrying this T cell receptor beta chain was recorded a few times. Its cognate antigen is unknown. This specimen comes from a study of blood T cells in healthy people across ages. Broader study findings: Because donor CMV status was unknown, expanded clonotype changes were possibly confounded. Getting older went along with TCR beta diversity per million T cells dropping roughly linearly.

Each donor supplied around 9.9 milliliters of peripheral blood. The V gene lost 0 bases and the J gene lost 0 bases, with 9 bases spanning the gap. CDR3 length equals 15 residues. In germline, CDR1 is LNHNV, CDR2 YYDKDF (reference sequence). A second PCR, run for roughly 7 to 12 cycles, used a sample-barcoded 5' primer plus a J-beta primer mix. Each cDNA molecule carried a tag from a template-switch adaptor that contained 12 random nucleotides. TCRdb reprocessed the 5' RACE reads via MiXCR and lists one record per CDR3 protein. This table holds 850,000 to 1,000,000 distinct CDR3 sequences, approximately 49% found once.

The specimen sequenced was blood. This rearrangement joins TRBV15 to TRBJ2-7; D remains unclear. This TCR was recovered from a man aged 25 to 40 in good health. The CDR3 coding sequence is TGTGCCACCAGCAGAGAGTTCGGCCTCTCCTACGAGCAGTACTTC. It codes for CATSREFGLSYEQYF.